These 8 T cell receptor beta chains came from one sample sequenced in a study of regulatory T cells in long-lasting Graves disease. Arm-PCR of CDR3 regions and iRepertoire HTBI primers were the basis on which TCR beta libraries were built. TCRdb reprocessed the multiplex PCR reads with MiXCR, giving one entry per CDR3 protein. Altogether under 250,000 distinct CDR3 sequences are present, roughly a fifth being singletons, with the ten largest covering around 11%. The time point is: newly diagnosed GD, antithyroid drugs for less than 3 months. With RNA extracted from PBMCs as input, the TCR library was made. This same sample was also part of a study on T cells in Graves' hyperthyroidism and ophthalmopathy.

The sample here was peripheral blood mononuclear cells (PBMCs), taken at new diagnosis, from a patient treated with antithyroid drugs. These receptors were collected from a woman aged 30 to 39 with Graves disease.

The V and J genes are TRBV10-3 and TRBJ2-1; 8 positions match TRBD1. Germline lookup yields CDR1 ENHRY and CDR2 SYGVKD. Losses at the gene ends were 6 bases for V and 8 bases for J; bases not matched to a gene: 9. The CDR3 is 14 amino acids. In DNA, the CDR3 is TGTGCCATCAGAACCGGACAGGGCATGGATGAGCAGTTCTTC. Translated: CAIRTGQGMDEQFF.

This clonotype was seen ten or more times. The V and J genes are TRBV7-2 and TRBJ2-3, with TRBD2 matching over 11 bases. CDR3 length equals 16 residues. Losses at the gene ends were 5 bases for V and 0 bases for J; bases not matched to a gene: 4. Looked up from germline, CDR1 is SGHTA and CDR2 is FQGNSA. The CDR3 spells CASSLLAGGSTDTQYF. The CDR3 DNA reads as TGTGCCAGCAGCCTTCTAGCGGGGGGCAGCACAGATACGCAGTATTTT.

Worth noting for this clonotype: One end of the junction fails to match germline, which may point to a read error. This CDR3 reads CAGSESDRLNYGYTF. The CDR3 DNA sequence: TGTGCCGGCAGTGAGTCCGACAGACTTAACTATGGCTACACCTTC. The chain links TRBV2 to TRBJ1-2, with D possibly matching TRBD1 (5 bases). The CDR3 is made up of 15 amino acids. The germline V gene encodes CDR1 SNHLY and CDR2 FYNNEI.

The V and J genes are TRBV28 and TRBJ1-1, with D maybe TRBD1 (6 bases). The CDR3 consists of 15 residues. Germline V CDR1 and CDR2: MDHEN, SYDVKM. V lost 5 bases and J 6 bases, leaving 19 bases between the germline ends. In DNA, the CDR3 is TGTGCCAGCAGTCCTTGGGACATTTTTACTTCTGAAGCTTTCTTT. This codes for CASSPWDIFTSEAFF.

Worth noting for this clonotype: The germline gene is not matched at one end of the junction; a read error may be the cause. The V and J genes are TRBV27 and TRBJ2-5; 7 positions agree with TRBD1. Per germline, CDR1 MNHEY and CDR2 SMNVEV (reference sequence). There are 15 residues in the CDR3. Here the CDR3 DNA reads TGTGCCAGCAGTTTGAACAGGGGTTTAAGAGAGGCCCAGTACTTC. Translated, it gives CASSLNRGLREAQYF.

This chain links TRBV7-2 with TRBJ2-7; 9 bases fit TRBD2. The CDR3 extends over 15 amino acids. Germline loops: CDR1 SGHTA, CDR2 FQGNSA. V lost 1 base, J lost 4 bases, and 5 bases stayed unmatched. This CDR3 is CASSLGAGGAYEQYF. The CDR3 nucleotides are TGTGCCAGCAGCTTAGGAGCGGGAGGCGCATACGAGCAGTACTTC. Based on the CDR3 plus reference TRBV7-2 and TRBJ2-7, the full variable domain is GAGVSQSPSNKVTEKGKDVELRCDPISGHTALYWYRQSLGQGLEFLIYFQGNSAPDKSGLPSDRFSAERTGGSVSTLTIQRTQQEDSAVYLCASSLGAGGAYEQYFGPGTRLTVT.

Only a few counts were recorded for this clonotype. This rearrangement joins TRBV5-6 to TRBJ2-2; the match to TRBD2 covers 14 bases. CDR3 size: 16 residues. Germline trimming cut 6 bases from V and 8 bases from J; bases unmatched to any gene: 9. The germline V gene encodes CDR1 SGHDT and CDR2 YYEEEE. The CDR3 sequence: CASIQYRLAGGGELFF. The CDR3 DNA is TGTGCCAGCATCCAGTACCGACTAGCGGGAGGGGGGGAGCTGTTTTTT.

This clonotype came up many times. The rearrangement joins TRBV7-2 to TRBJ1-5, with D possibly being TRBD1 (6 bases). V was pared by 0 bases and J by 4 bases, with 10 bases between. Germline CDR1 and CDR2: SGHTA and FQGNSA. This CDR3 region has 15 residues. The CDR3 region is CASSLASGVNQPQHF. The CDR3 coding sequence is TGTGCCAGCAGCTTAGCCTCAGGGGTGAATCAGCCCCAGCATTTT.